The clone carrying this TCR beta chain appeared many times. Its antigen is as yet unknown. The length of the CDR3 is 14 residues. Germline V gives CDR1 SGHTA, CDR2 FQGTGA. The ends were cut back, 2 bases at V and 3 bases at J, with 8 bases in the middle. The record originates from a study of breast tumors, draining lymph nodes, adjacent tissues. Study-wide points: Data fit most tumor T cells coming from lymph node, expanding in tumor. Data only fit, rather than demonstrated, lymph node origin of most tumor T cells. Compared with lymph nodes, tumors were less diverse; compared with nontumor tissue, more.

MiXCR, run by TCRdb on the multiplex PCR reads, gives a single entry per CDR3 protein. Of roughly 13,000 distinct CDR3 sequences in the sample, more than 50% are singletons; the top ten hold 25% to 30%. The source material was tumor-adjacent breast tissue. The origin of this receptor is a female donor with breast cancer. Some clones in this sample may be carry-over from other donors' samples. The chain recombines TRBV7-3 with TRBJ2-1; D is unclear. This chain's CDR3 is CASSLGQLYNEQFF. CDR3 in DNA: TGTGCCAGCAGCTTAGGGCAGCTCTACAATGAGCAGTTCTTC.